These T cell receptor beta chains were read from a single sample in a study of shared clonotypes between healthy human individuals. Sequencing was performed with immunoSEQ multiplex PCR; in TCRdb, only in-frame clones are kept and a portion is missing. The sample includes 2 million or so clones, approximately 94% of them seen just once. Sequencing was carried out using naive CD8+ T cells sorted from blood. Receptors were obtained from a man between 18 and 35 years old in good health. CDR3s include the opening cysteine and the closing phenylalanine or tryptophan. The order of the fields is CDR3 protein, CDR3 DNA, clone size, CDR3 length, D gene, J gene, V gene. D genes are given only for firm matches. The size field is filled for only some rows; it gives once, few, many or a size class.

cdr3_aa: CSVADRGADTGELFF
cdr3_nt: TGCAGCGTCGCGGACAGGGGCGCTGACACCGGGGAGCTGTTTTTT
clone_size: -
cdr3_length: 15
d_call: TRBD1
j_call: TRBJ2-2
v_call: TRBV29-1

cdr3_aa: CASSLGSSYEQYF
cdr3_nt: TGTGCCAGCAGCCTCGGAAGCTCCTACGAGCAGTACTTC
clone_size: -
cdr3_length: 13
d_call: -
j_call: TRBJ2-7
v_call: TRBV5-4

cdr3_aa: CAWSVLGDTEAFF
cdr3_nt: TGTGCCTGGAGTGTACTGGGTGACACTGAAGCTTTCTTT
clone_size: -
cdr3_length: 13
d_call: -
j_call: TRBJ1-1
v_call: TRBV30

cdr3_aa: CASRKIPADTQYF
cdr3_nt: TGTGCCAGCAGGAAAATCCCCGCAGATACGCAGTATTTT
clone_size: -
cdr3_length: 13
d_call: -
j_call: TRBJ2-3
v_call: TRBV5-4

cdr3_aa: CASSLPGIYEQYF
cdr3_nt: TGTGCCAGCAGCCTCCCAGGGATCTACGAGCAGTACTTC
clone_size: -
cdr3_length: 13
d_call: -
j_call: TRBJ2-7
v_call: TRBV13

cdr3_aa: CASSSGVNEQFF
cdr3_nt: TGTGCCAGCAGCTCGGGGGTCAATGAGCAGTTCTTC
clone_size: -
cdr3_length: 12
d_call: -
j_call: TRBJ2-1
v_call: TRBV13

cdr3_aa: CASSSGLAGGHEVTDTQYF
cdr3_nt: TGCGCCAGCAGCTCGGGACTAGCGGGGGGGCACGAGGTCACAGATACGCAGTATTTT
clone_size: -
cdr3_length: 19
d_call: TRBD2
j_call: TRBJ2-3
v_call: TRBV5-1

cdr3_aa: CASSQGRVGGFYEQYF
cdr3_nt: TGCGCCAGCAGCCAAGGGCGAGTCGGGGGTTTCTACGAGCAGTACTTC
clone_size: once
cdr3_length: 16
d_call: -
j_call: TRBJ2-7
v_call: TRBV4-3

cdr3_aa: CASSEGAAGGETQYF
cdr3_nt: TGTGCCAGCAGTGAAGGGGCGGCAGGAGGAGAGACCCAGTACTTC
clone_size: -
cdr3_length: 15
d_call: -
j_call: TRBJ2-5
v_call: TRBV25-1

cdr3_aa: CASSESSRGADTQYF
cdr3_nt: TGCGCCAGCAGTGAGTCGAGCAGGGGGGCAGATACGCAGTATTTT
clone_size: -
cdr3_length: 15
d_call: -
j_call: TRBJ2-3
v_call: TRBV10-2

cdr3_aa: CASSAETTGTGNQPQHF
cdr3_nt: TGTGCCAGCAGTGCGGAGACTACCGGGACAGGCAATCAGCCCCAGCATTTT
clone_size: -
cdr3_length: 17
d_call: TRBD1
j_call: TRBJ1-5
v_call: TRBV6-1

cdr3_aa: CASSHGQNTEAFF
cdr3_nt: TGTGCCAGCAGCCATGGACAGAACACTGAAGCTTTCTTT
clone_size: -
cdr3_length: 13
d_call: -
j_call: TRBJ1-1
v_call: TRBV9

cdr3_aa: CASSTLPGGQPQHF
cdr3_nt: TGTGCCAGCAGTACACTACCCGGAGGTCAGCCCCAGCATTTT
clone_size: -
cdr3_length: 14
d_call: -
j_call: TRBJ1-5
v_call: TRBV7-6

cdr3_aa: CASSFGIHEQFF
cdr3_nt: TGTGCCAGCAGCTTTGGAATCCATGAGCAGTTCTTC
clone_size: -
cdr3_length: 12
d_call: -
j_call: TRBJ2-1
v_call: TRBV7-2

cdr3_aa: CASSQVGDLFEQYF
cdr3_nt: TGTGCCAGCAGCCAAGTGGGAGATCTGTTCGAGCAGTACTTC
clone_size: -
cdr3_length: 14
d_call: -
j_call: TRBJ2-7
v_call: TRBV4-2

cdr3_aa: CATSLVPGQGAYEQYF
cdr3_nt: TGTGCCACCAGCCTCGTCCCGGGACAGGGGGCATACGAGCAGTACTTC
clone_size: -
cdr3_length: 16
d_call: TRBD1
j_call: TRBJ2-7
v_call: TRBV15

cdr3_aa: CASSHRGSSYEQYF
cdr3_nt: TGTGCCAGCAGTCACAGGGGTAGCTCCTACGAGCAGTACTTC
clone_size: -
cdr3_length: 14
d_call: TRBD1
j_call: TRBJ2-7
v_call: TRBV27

cdr3_aa: CASSQEETAPGLHYEQYF
cdr3_nt: TGTGCCAGCAGCCAAGAAGAGACTGCCCCGGGACTTCACTACGAGCAGTACTTC
clone_size: -
cdr3_length: 18
d_call: -
j_call: TRBJ2-7
v_call: TRBV4-2

cdr3_aa: CASSPVRENTGELFF
cdr3_nt: TGTGCCAGCTCACCCGTGAGGGAGAACACCGGGGAGCTGTTTTTT
clone_size: -
cdr3_length: 15
d_call: -
j_call: TRBJ2-2
v_call: TRBV18

cdr3_aa: CASSRTGLVEDTQYF
cdr3_nt: TGTGCCAGCAGCAGGACAGGGCTTGTTGAAGATACGCAGTATTTT
clone_size: once
cdr3_length: 15
d_call: TRBD1
j_call: TRBJ2-3
v_call: TRBV27

cdr3_aa: CASSFGFGVDYEQYF
cdr3_nt: TGTGCCAGCAGCTTTGGGTTCGGAGTGGATTACGAGCAGTACTTC
clone_size: -
cdr3_length: 15
d_call: -
j_call: TRBJ2-7
v_call: TRBV11-2

cdr3_aa: CASSEGPSTGNTIYF
cdr3_nt: TGTGCCAGCAGTGAAGGACCCAGTACTGGAAACACCATATATTTT
clone_size: -
cdr3_length: 15
d_call: -
j_call: TRBJ1-3
v_call: TRBV6-1

cdr3_aa: CASSFQGTTEAFF
cdr3_nt: TGTGCCAGCAGTTTTCAGGGAACCACTGAAGCTTTCTTT
clone_size: -
cdr3_length: 13
d_call: -
j_call: TRBJ1-1
v_call: TRBV27

cdr3_aa: CAWSGGAGTDTQYF
cdr3_nt: TGTGCCTGGAGTGGGGGGGCAGGCACAGATACGCAGTATTTT
clone_size: -
cdr3_length: 14
d_call: -
j_call: TRBJ2-3
v_call: TRBV30

cdr3_aa: CASREGHPMDGYTF
cdr3_nt: TGTGCCAGCAGGGAGGGGCACCCAATGGATGGCTACACCTTC
clone_size: -
cdr3_length: 14
d_call: -
j_call: TRBJ1-2
v_call: TRBV2

cdr3_aa: CASSPGWGSEKLFF
cdr3_nt: TGCGCCAGCAGTCCAGGGTGGGGGTCTGAAAAACTGTTTTTT
clone_size: -
cdr3_length: 14
d_call: -
j_call: TRBJ1-4
v_call: TRBV10-1

cdr3_aa: CARSPQGPLTYEQYF
cdr3_nt: TGTGCCAGAAGCCCCCAAGGGCCCCTCACCTACGAGCAGTACTTC
clone_size: -
cdr3_length: 15
d_call: -
j_call: TRBJ2-7
v_call: TRBV5-3

cdr3_aa: CTSSDSTDRSETQYF
cdr3_nt: TGCACCAGCAGCGACTCCACCGACAGGTCAGAGACCCAGTACTTC
clone_size: -
cdr3_length: 15
d_call: -
j_call: TRBJ2-5
v_call: TRBV1

cdr3_aa: CASTAANTGELFF
cdr3_nt: TGTGCCAGTACTGCGGCCAACACCGGGGAGCTGTTTTTT
clone_size: -
cdr3_length: 13
d_call: -
j_call: TRBJ2-2
v_call: TRBV19

cdr3_aa: CASGHLGLAGPTDTQYF
cdr3_nt: TGTGCCAGCGGACACTTAGGGCTAGCGGGACCCACAGATACGCAGTATTTT
clone_size: -
cdr3_length: 17
d_call: TRBD2
j_call: TRBJ2-3
v_call: TRBV9

cdr3_aa: CASSLAVADLTDTQYF
cdr3_nt: TGTGCCAGCAGCTTAGCGGTAGCGGATCTCACAGATACGCAGTATTTT
clone_size: -
cdr3_length: 16
d_call: -
j_call: TRBJ2-3
v_call: TRBV7-8

cdr3_aa: CASIPSPFVTDTQYF
cdr3_nt: TGTGCCAGCATTCCCTCGCCCTTTGTCACAGATACGCAGTATTTT
clone_size: -
cdr3_length: 15
d_call: -
j_call: TRBJ2-3
v_call: TRBV6-1

cdr3_aa: CASSLTGEAFF
cdr3_nt: TGTGCCAGCAGCTTAACGGGCGAAGCTTTCTTT
clone_size: -
cdr3_length: 11
d_call: -
j_call: TRBJ1-1
v_call: TRBV5-6

cdr3_aa: CASSVKPGSTEAFF
cdr3_nt: TGTGCCAGCAGCGTAAAACCGGGGAGCACTGAAGCTTTCTTT
clone_size: -
cdr3_length: 14
d_call: -
j_call: TRBJ1-1
v_call: TRBV9

cdr3_aa: CASSYLNTEAFF
cdr3_nt: TGTGCCAGCAGCTACTTGAACACTGAAGCTTTCTTT
clone_size: -
cdr3_length: 12
d_call: -
j_call: TRBJ1-1
v_call: TRBV7-2

cdr3_aa: CASSEGWVLAGGQDEQFF
cdr3_nt: TGTGCCAGCAGTGAGGGCTGGGTACTAGCGGGAGGTCAGGATGAGCAGTTCTTC
clone_size: -
cdr3_length: 18
d_call: TRBD2
j_call: TRBJ2-1
v_call: TRBV2